This TCR beta chain came from a study of T cells in Graves' hyperthyroidism and ophthalmopathy. About the research overall: Staff took peripheral blood when the initial diagnosis was made, before any treatment began. Overall study results and limits: Blood held most thyroid clonotypes expanded above 0.001 frequency. The model forecast ophthalmopathy, anticipating it by a median about 6.5 months before onset.

There were TCR beta CDR3 regions amplified from RNA transcripts. During a first-round RT-PCR of the TCR CDR3, the HTBI primer set was used. Each CDR3 protein is one row after TCRdb ran MiXCR on the multiplex PCR reads. The data contain around 700,000 distinct CDR3 sequences, under 20% of them singletons. This clonotype showed up many times. Antigen: not known. Looked up from germline, CDR1 is MNHNS and CDR2 is SASEGT. The CDR3 spans 14 residues. V lost 9 bases to trimming and J lost 4 bases; unmatched junction nucleotides: 3. The study based diagnoses on clinical symptoms, serum thyroxine and TRAb, thyroid ultrasound and orbital computed tomography.

The receptor was derived from a woman between 45 and 60 years old with Graves' hyperthyroidism that later progressed to Graves' ophthalmopathy. The sequenced material came from blood. The V and J genes are TRBV6-1 and TRBJ2-1, with 13 bases identical to TRBD2. CDR3 coding DNA: TGTGCCAGTAGGACTAGCGGGGGTTACAATGAGCAGTTCTTC. The encoded protein is CASRTSGGYNEQFF.